The rows below give T cell receptor beta chains drawn from one sample of a study of shared clonotypes between healthy human individuals. The assay was immunoSEQ multiplex PCR, and TCRdb's table has in-frame clones only and misses some. The table records just over 2,000,000 clones, roughly 95% of them present only once. Sequencing was carried out using naive CD4+ T cells sorted from blood. These receptor sequences come from a man between 18 and 29 years old in good health. CDR3s include the opening cysteine and the closing phenylalanine or tryptophan. D genes are given only for firm matches. Clone sizes are given selectively: once, few, many, or a class where the clone is expanded.

J gene: TRBJ1-2; V gene: TRBV2; D gene: -; clone size: once; CDR3 DNA: TGTGCCAGCAGTACGGGATTCAACTATGGCTACACCTTC; CDR3 protein: CASSTGFNYGYTF
J gene: TRBJ1-2; V gene: TRBV30; D gene: -; clone size: -; CDR3 DNA: TGTGCCTGGAGTAGCCTCGGGGGCCGCGGCTACACCTTC; CDR3 protein: CAWSSLGGRGYTF
J gene: TRBJ2-3; V gene: TRBV5-6; D gene: TRBD2; clone size: -; CDR3 DNA: TGTGCCAGCAGCTTATGGCTTAGCGGGGGGGCACGAGATACGCAGTATTTT; CDR3 protein: CASSLWLSGGARDTQYF
J gene: TRBJ2-3; V gene: TRBV18; D gene: -; clone size: -; CDR3 DNA: TGTGCCAGCTCACTGACTTTTGATACGCAGTATTTT; CDR3 protein: CASSLTFDTQYF
J gene: TRBJ2-5; V gene: TRBV11-3; D gene: TRBD2; clone size: -; CDR3 DNA: TGTGCCAGCCTCCCCCGGCAGCGGGATTACCAAGAGACCCAGTACTTC; CDR3 protein: CASLPRQRDYQETQYF
J gene: TRBJ2-7; V gene: TRBV18; D gene: -; clone size: -; CDR3 DNA: TGTGCCAGCTCACCACCGGTTTCGACAGAAAATTACTACGAGCAGTACTTC; CDR3 protein: CASSPPVSTENYYEQYF
J gene: TRBJ2-1; V gene: TRBV5-4; D gene: TRBD2; clone size: -; CDR3 DNA: TGTGCCAGCAGCGGGGCTAGCGGGGGCAATGAGCAGTTCTTC; CDR3 protein: CASSGASGGNEQFF
J gene: TRBJ2-5; V gene: TRBV5-1; D gene: TRBD2; clone size: -; CDR3 DNA: TGCGCCAGCAGCAACAAGCGGGAGGGCCGAATATGGGAGACCCAGTACTTC; CDR3 protein: CASSNKREGRIWETQYF
J gene: TRBJ2-7; V gene: TRBV18; D gene: TRBD1; clone size: -; CDR3 DNA: TGTGCCAGCTCACCCTCCCAGACAGGGCAATACGAGCAGTACTTC; CDR3 protein: CASSPSQTGQYEQYF
J gene: TRBJ2-7; V gene: TRBV10-3; D gene: -; clone size: few; CDR3 DNA: TGTGCCATCAGTGAGTCATGGGGGTTAGGGTCCTCCTACGAGCAGTACTTC; CDR3 protein: CAISESWGLGSSYEQYF
J gene: TRBJ2-1; V gene: TRBV29-1; D gene: TRBD1; clone size: once; CDR3 DNA: TGCAGCGTTCGGGACAGCTTCAACAATGAGCAGTTCTTC; CDR3 protein: CSVRDSFNNEQFF
J gene: TRBJ2-5; V gene: TRBV7-2; D gene: TRBD2; clone size: -; CDR3 DNA: TGTGCCAGCAGCTTAGATCTCCTAGCGGGTACACTGTACTTC; CDR3 protein: CASSLDLLAGTLYF
J gene: TRBJ2-3; V gene: TRBV11-2; D gene: -; clone size: -; CDR3 DNA: TGTGCCAGCAGCTCCACATTCATACAGGGCGCCACGCAGTATTTT; CDR3 protein: CASSSTFIQGATQYF
J gene: TRBJ2-7; V gene: TRBV11-2; D gene: TRBD1; clone size: once; CDR3 DNA: TGTGCCAGCAGCTTAAACCGGGACAGCTCCTACGAGCAGTACTTC; CDR3 protein: CASSLNRDSSYEQYF
J gene: TRBJ2-3; V gene: TRBV30; D gene: TRBD2; clone size: -; CDR3 DNA: TGTGCCTGGAAACGCGGGGGAGCTAGCACAGATACGCAGTATTTT; CDR3 protein: CAWKRGGASTDTQYF
J gene: TRBJ2-5; V gene: TRBV30; D gene: -; clone size: -; CDR3 DNA: TGTGCCTGGACCCGAGACAGCGGACCCCAGTACTTC; CDR3 protein: CAWTRDSGPQYF
J gene: TRBJ2-7; V gene: TRBV6-5; D gene: TRBD2; clone size: -; CDR3 DNA: TGTGCCAGCAGTTATGCCCTAGCGGGAAACTACGAGCAGTACTTC; CDR3 protein: CASSYALAGNYEQYF
J gene: TRBJ1-2; V gene: TRBV28; D gene: -; clone size: -; CDR3 DNA: TGTGCCAGCACCCTTCGGGGGGCAGATGGCTACACCTTC; CDR3 protein: CASTLRGADGYTF
J gene: TRBJ2-7; V gene: TRBV5-4; D gene: TRBD2; clone size: -; CDR3 DNA: TGTGCCAGCAGACCCGGGACTAGCGGGAGATTGGGCGAGCAGTACTTC; CDR3 protein: CASRPGTSGRLGEQYF
J gene: TRBJ2-3; V gene: TRBV7-2; D gene: TRBD1; clone size: -; CDR3 DNA: TGTGCCAGCAGCTTAGGGGACAGGGGAGCAGATACGCAGTATTTT; CDR3 protein: CASSLGDRGADTQYF
J gene: TRBJ1-2; V gene: TRBV25-1; D gene: -; clone size: -; CDR3 DNA: TGTGCCAGCAGTGAATTTCCAGGAGCTAACTATGGCTACACCTTC; CDR3 protein: CASSEFPGANYGYTF
J gene: TRBJ2-2; V gene: TRBV7-6; D gene: -; clone size: -; CDR3 DNA: TGTGCCAGCAGCCAACCTCAGGACAGACCGAACACCGGGGAGCTGTTTTTT; CDR3 protein: CASSQPQDRPNTGELFF
J gene: TRBJ1-2; V gene: TRBV6-4; D gene: -; clone size: once; CDR3 DNA: TGTGCCAGCAGTGAGCGATGGGGAGGGGATGGCTACACCTTC; CDR3 protein: CASSERWGGDGYTF
J gene: TRBJ2-5; V gene: TRBV29-1; D gene: -; clone size: -; CDR3 DNA: TGCAGCGCCGCGACAGGACAAGAGACCCAGTACTTC; CDR3 protein: CSAATGQETQYF
J gene: TRBJ2-3; V gene: TRBV4-3; D gene: -; clone size: -; CDR3 DNA: TGCGCCAGCAGCCAAGGCATGGTAGATACGCAGTATTTT; CDR3 protein: CASSQGMVDTQYF
J gene: TRBJ2-7; V gene: TRBV5-6; D gene: -; clone size: -; CDR3 DNA: TGTGCCAGCAGGGATGGACAGTCACCGAGCTCCTACGAGCAGTACTTC; CDR3 protein: CASRDGQSPSSYEQYF
J gene: TRBJ2-1; V gene: TRBV11-2; D gene: TRBD2; clone size: -; CDR3 DNA: TGTGCCAGCAGGCCATCTAGCGGGGGCTCCTACAATGAGCAGTTCTTC; CDR3 protein: CASRPSSGGSYNEQFF
J gene: TRBJ2-1; V gene: TRBV5-1; D gene: -; clone size: -; CDR3 DNA: TGCGCCAGCAGCCTCGATAATGAGCAGTTCTTC; CDR3 protein: CASSLDNEQFF
J gene: TRBJ2-2; V gene: TRBV9; D gene: TRBD2; clone size: -; CDR3 DNA: TGTGCCAGCAGCCGGACTAGAGGGTGGCCCGGGGAGCTGTTTTTT; CDR3 protein: CASSRTRGWPGELFF
J gene: TRBJ1-6; V gene: TRBV6-6; D gene: TRBD1; clone size: -; CDR3 DNA: TGTGCCAGCAGTTCTCGGACAGGGGGTAATTCACCCCTCCACTTT; CDR3 protein: CASSSRTGGNSPLHF
J gene: TRBJ2-3; V gene: TRBV6-6; D gene: -; clone size: -; CDR3 DNA: TGTGCCAGCAGTTACGAGGGTCTGGGCACAGATACGCAGTATTTT; CDR3 protein: CASSYEGLGTDTQYF
J gene: TRBJ2-5; V gene: TRBV25-1; D gene: -; clone size: -; CDR3 DNA: TGTGCCAGCAGTGATACCGGACAGACCCAAGAGACCCAGTACTTC; CDR3 protein: CASSDTGQTQETQYF
J gene: TRBJ1-1; V gene: TRBV4-1; D gene: -; clone size: -; CDR3 DNA: TGCGCCAGCAGCCAAGAAGGCAGGGGACACACTGAAGCTTTCTTT; CDR3 protein: CASSQEGRGHTEAFF
J gene: TRBJ1-2; V gene: TRBV6-6; D gene: -; clone size: -; CDR3 DNA: TGTGCCAGCAGTCGAAACAGGGTCAACTATGGCTACACCTTC; CDR3 protein: CASSRNRVNYGYTF
J gene: TRBJ1-1; V gene: TRBV9; D gene: TRBD1; clone size: -; CDR3 DNA: TGTGCCAGCAGCGTAGGCCTGACAGGGGTAGCTTTCTTT; CDR3 protein: CASSVGLTGVAFF
J gene: TRBJ1-1; V gene: TRBV30; D gene: -; clone size: -; CDR3 DNA: TGTGCCTGGACAGCGTTAGGATCTGAAGCTTTCTTT; CDR3 protein: CAWTALGSEAFF
J gene: TRBJ1-2; V gene: TRBV6-5; D gene: TRBD1; clone size: once; CDR3 DNA: TGTGCCAGCAGACCCGGACAGGGCAACTATGGCTACACCTTC; CDR3 protein: CASRPGQGNYGYTF